This T cell receptor (beta chain) comes out of a study of cytomegalovirus exposure and HLA in healthy donors. Study-wide background: Researchers previously reported finding about 110 million unique TCR beta sequences from 170 million or so T cells.

This CDR3 region has 16 residues. In germline, CDR1 is LNHDA, CDR2 SQIVND (reference sequence). V lost 1 base to trimming and J lost 6 bases; unmatched junction nucleotides: 6. About this clone itself: The target antigen is unknown.

60 Vbeta and 13 Jbeta primers were used in PCR. Sequencing was performed with immunoSEQ multiplex PCR; in TCRdb, only in-frame clones are kept and a portion is missing. The table lists 70,000 or so clones, roughly 71% of them singletons. The study's findings and limits: When a later analysis was performed, an Asian-associated ancestry cluster reportedly had fewer N-insertions than the roughly 640-donor mean. Earlier analysis looked at TCR beta V segments, and most were productive about 87% or about 30% of the time.

The clonotype was recovered from a woman in her fifties or sixties in good health and CMV-seropositive. Sequenced sample: PBMCs. The chain couples TRBV19 to TRBJ2-3, with 11 bases that match TRBD2. The CDR3 DNA reads as TGTGCCAGTAGTATAGCTACTAGCGGGAGTAGGGATACGCAGTATTTT. This translates into CASSIATSGSRDTQYF.